This entry lists 8 T cell receptor beta chains sequenced from one sample in a study of PD-L1 blockade in urothelial cancer. The time point was: peripheral blood 6 weeks after treatment start. TCRdb's table, derived via immunoSEQ multiplex PCR, lists solely in-frame clones and lacks some. The sample holds some 22,000 clones; around 91% are singletons and the top ten take around 10%. The specimen was PBMCs, collected around atezolizumab (anti-PD-L1) treatment. These receptors originate from a woman in her sixties with urothelial cancer.

This chain joins TRBV7-8 and TRBJ2-7, with D possibly being TRBD1 (5 bases). Trimming stripped 0 bases from V and 6 bases from J, with 18 bases between. Germline values: CDR1 SGHVS, CDR2 FQNEAQ. The CDR3 spans 16 residues. CDR3 DNA: TGTGCCAGCAGCTTAGCGTGGGCGGAAGGGGTGAGCGAGCAGTACTTC. Protein sequence: CASSLAWAEGVSEQYF.

J is TRBJ2-7 and V is TRBV9; D is unresolved. CDR3 size: 14 residues. The V end lost 0 bases, the J end lost 1 base, and 8 bases lay between the germline ends. Looked up from germline, CDR1 is SGDLS and CDR2 is YYNGEE. The CDR3 DNA reads TGTGCCAGCAGCGTAGCAGCAGGATCCTACGAGCAGTACTTC. Its protein is CASSVAAGSYEQYF.

The table lists this clone with a count of one. The genes are TRBV19 and TRBJ2-7; 8 bases are shared with TRBD2. Germline assignment: CDR1 LNHDA and CDR2 SQIVND (reference sequence). There are 19 residues in the CDR3. Losses at the gene ends were 6 bases for V and 3 bases for J; bases not matched to a gene: 22. This CDR3 reads CASSEGLAGFISQDYEQYF. In nucleotides, the CDR3 is TGTGCCAGTAGCGAAGGCCTAGCGGGCTTTATTTCCCAGGACTACGAGCAGTACTTC.

The chain joins TRBV6-5 to TRBJ2-7; perhaps TRBD1 as D (6 bases). This CDR3 has 13 residues. V lost 6 bases to trimming and J lost 1 base, with 10 bases between them. The germline gives CDR1 MNHEY, CDR2 SVGAGI. The CDR3 DNA reads as TGTGCCAGCAGGAGGACAGAGTCCTACGAGCAGTACTTC. It specifies CASRRTESYEQYF.

This chain uses TRBV7-2 with TRBJ2-3, with D perhaps TRBD2 (5 bases). The CDR3 totals 13 residues. V lost 4 bases and J lost 7, with 12 bases in between. Germline V gene lookup returns CDR1 SGHTA and CDR2 FQGNSA. CDR3 protein: CASSSGLTNTQYF. CDR3 sequence (DNA): TGTGCCAGCAGCTCCGGACTGACGAATACGCAGTATTTT.

V is TRBV11-2 and J is TRBJ1-1, with a weak D call TRBD1 (5 bases). Germline lookup yields CDR1 SGHAT and CDR2 FQNNGV. V was clipped by 5 bases and J by 5 bases, with 18 bases between them. This CDR3 has 15 residues. CDR3 bases: TGTGCCAGCAGCCCGGGACCTACGGCGGGGACTGAAGCTTTCTTT. Its translation is CASSPGPTAGTEAFF.

The J gene is TRBJ2-7, the V gene TRBV29-1; 7 bases match TRBD2. J was trimmed by 2 bases and V by 3 bases; bases with no gene match: 7. The length of the CDR3 is 14 residues. From germline, CDR1 is SQVTM and CDR2 ANQGSEA. The CDR3 DNA is TGCAGCGTTGATGAGGGGAGGGGACCCTACGAGCAGTACTTC. Its translation is CSVDEGRGPYEQYF.

This clone was counted once. The chain has TRBV10-3 and TRBJ2-7, with D possibly matching TRBD1 (6 bases). This CDR3 is built from 16 residues. From germline, CDR1 is ENHRY and CDR2 SYGVKD. The germline V and J ends were trimmed by 5 bases and 1 base, with 18 bases remaining between them. DNA of the CDR3: TGTGCCATCAGTCCGCTTCGTTTCACAGGGTCCTACGAGCAGTACTTC. Encoded protein: CAISPLRFTGSYEQYF.